This is a list of T cell receptor beta chains from one sample in a study of beta chain features in type 1 diabetes. Here immunoSEQ multiplex PCR was the method, and the copy in TCRdb shows in-frame clones only, minus some. The sample includes 300,000 to 450,000 clones, roughly 21% of them seen just once. The sequencing sample was made of naive CD4+ T cells from blood. These receptors were collected from a woman under 30 in good health. Both conserved end residues are part of each CDR3. The D gene is left open where the match is weak. Size values are once, few and many counts, or a class for expanded clones, and some rows have none.

CASSEGPTGGNIQYF | TGTGCCAGCAGTGAGGGTCCAACAGGCGGAAACATTCAGTACTTC | - | 15 | TRBV2 | - | TRBJ2-4
CASSLGLAASYEQYF | TGTGCCAGCAGTTTAGGACTAGCGGCCTCCTACGAGCAGTACTTC | TRBD2 | 15 | TRBV27 | - | TRBJ2-7
CASSRTGGAGQPQHF | TGTGCCAGCAGCCGGACAGGGGGCGCCGGTCAGCCCCAGCATTTT | TRBD1 | 15 | TRBV7-2 | - | TRBJ1-5
CASSTYVGQQETQYF | TGTGCCAGCAGCACGTACGTTGGGCAGCAAGAGACCCAGTACTTC | - | 15 | TRBV9 | few | TRBJ2-5
CASSPRGPDTEAFF | TGTGCCAGCTCACCACGAGGGCCGGACACTGAAGCTTTCTTT | - | 14 | TRBV18 | few | TRBJ1-1
CASSPVGGGSSYEQYF | TGTGCCAGCAGCCCCGTCGGCGGGGGGAGCTCCTACGAGCAGTACTTC | TRBD2 | 16 | TRBV7-8 | - | TRBJ2-7
CASSLRGAWEQFF | TGTGCCAGCAGCTTACGCGGGGCCTGGGAGCAGTTCTTC | - | 13 | TRBV7-9 | few | TRBJ2-1
CASSFQGTGANVLTF | TGTGCCAGCAGTTTCCAGGGAACTGGGGCCAACGTCCTGACTTTC | - | 15 | TRBV27 | - | TRBJ2-6
CASSPMTGETSPLHF | TGTGCCAGCTCACCGATGACAGGGGAGACTTCACCCCTCCACTTT | TRBD1 | 15 | TRBV18 | - | TRBJ1-6
CASSLDPDGGYGYTF | TGTGCCAGCAGCCTTGACCCCGACGGCGGCTATGGCTACACCTTC | - | 15 | TRBV2 | - | TRBJ1-2
CASSQGLAAYNEQFF | TGTGCCAGCAGCCAAGGGCTAGCGGCCTACAATGAGCAGTTCTTC | TRBD2 | 15 | TRBV14 | few | TRBJ2-1
CASTPLAGAGNEQFF | TGCGCCAGCACCCCGCTAGCGGGAGCGGGCAATGAGCAGTTCTTC | TRBD2 | 15 | TRBV4-1 | - | TRBJ2-1
CASSQAGTSQETQYF | TGTGCCAGCAGCCAGGCCGGGACTTCTCAAGAGACCCAGTACTTC | - | 15 | TRBV4-2 | few | TRBJ2-5
CASSLGASKHSYNEQFF | TGTGCCAGCAGCTTAGGGGCTAGCAAGCACTCCTACAATGAGCAGTTCTTC | - | 17 | TRBV7-6 | - | TRBJ2-1
CASSSPLAGSSYEQYF | TGTGCCAGCAGCTCTCCTTTAGCGGGTAGCTCCTACGAGCAGTACTTC | TRBD2 | 16 | TRBV5-6 | - | TRBJ2-7
CASSLEGQGANQPQHF | TGTGCCAGCAGCTTAGAGGGACAGGGCGCTAATCAGCCCCAGCATTTT | TRBD1 | 16 | TRBV7-6 | - | TRBJ1-5
CASSLQRGGLDEQFF | TGTGCCAGCAGTTTGCAGCGGGGGGGCCTGGATGAGCAGTTCTTC | TRBD2 | 15 | TRBV6-5 | few | TRBJ2-1
CASSLGEGWYEQYF | TGTGCCAGCAGCTTAGGGGAGGGTTGGTACGAGCAGTACTTC | TRBD2 | 14 | TRBV7-2 | - | TRBJ2-7
CASSQGRGGRNTQYF | TGCGCCAGCAGCCAAGGGCGGGGGGGCAGGAATACGCAGTATTTT | TRBD2 | 15 | TRBV4-1 | - | TRBJ2-3
CASSQWARQGGYTF | TGTGCCAGCAGCCAATGGGCCCGGCAAGGCGGCTACACCTTC | - | 14 | TRBV4-2 | few | TRBJ1-2
CASSSVRGIGNTIYF | TGTGCCAGCAGCTCCGTCAGGGGGATTGGAAACACCATATATTTT | TRBD1 | 15 | TRBV11-2 | - | TRBJ1-3
CASSPQGRRSQETQYF | TGTGCCAGCAGCCCACAAGGGAGGCGATCTCAAGAGACCCAGTACTTC | - | 16 | TRBV7-6 | few | TRBJ2-5
CASSSQGLAGGRHTQYF | TGCGCCAGCAGCTCGCAGGGACTAGCGGGGGGGCGTCATACGCAGTATTTT | TRBD2 | 17 | TRBV5-1 | - | TRBJ2-3
CASQDRWNTEAFF | TGCGCCAGCCAGGACAGGTGGAACACTGAAGCTTTCTTT | TRBD1 | 13 | TRBV5-1 | - | TRBJ1-1
CASSQTPSGRISSTDTQYF | TGTGCCAGCAGCCAAACCCCTAGCGGGAGGATCTCTAGCACAGATACGCAGTATTTT | TRBD2 | 19 | TRBV4-2 | - | TRBJ2-3
CASSDTSHREQYF | TGTGCCAGCAGCGACACTAGCCACCGCGAGCAGTACTTC | - | 13 | TRBV11-2 | - | TRBJ2-7
CASSLEFGNQPQHF | TGCGCCAGCAGCTTGGAGTTCGGGAATCAGCCCCAGCATTTT | - | 14 | TRBV5-1 | - | TRBJ1-5
CASSLAGGPGELFF | TGTGCCAGCAGCTTGGCGGGGGGGCCCGGGGAGCTGTTTTTT | TRBD2 | 14 | TRBV5-4 | - | TRBJ2-2
CASSPRLQQGTEAFF | TGTGCCAGCAGCCCCCGCCTTCAACAGGGGACTGAAGCTTTCTTT | TRBD1 | 15 | TRBV11-2 | once | TRBJ1-1
CASSEGGVQETQYF | TGTGCCAGCAGTGAAGGCGGGGTCCAAGAGACCCAGTACTTC | - | 14 | TRBV2 | few | TRBJ2-5
CASSLWRAGQGRTEAFF | TGTGCCAGCAGCTTATGGCGCGCGGGACAGGGCCGAACTGAAGCTTTCTTT | TRBD1 | 17 | TRBV7-3 | - | TRBJ1-1
CASSQPGQPFYEQYF | TGCGCCAGCAGCCAACCGGGACAACCGTTCTACGAGCAGTACTTC | - | 15 | TRBV4-1 | - | TRBJ2-7
CAWVRQGPLDEQFF | TGTGCCTGGGTCAGACAGGGACCGCTCGATGAGCAGTTCTTC | TRBD1 | 14 | TRBV30 | - | TRBJ2-1
CASSGLAGGPGSYEQYF | TGTGCCAGCTCCGGACTAGCGGGAGGGCCGGGCTCCTACGAGCAGTACTTC | TRBD2 | 17 | TRBV18 | few | TRBJ2-7
CASSLGAVDGYTF | TGTGCCAGCAGCTTAGGGGCAGTAGATGGCTACACCTTC | - | 13 | TRBV7-3 | few | TRBJ1-2
CASSQSWAVNSPLHF | TGTGCCAGCAGCCAATCGTGGGCCGTAAATTCACCCCTCCACTTT | - | 15 | TRBV14 | few | TRBJ1-6
CASGPEGQGGWNEQFF | TGCGCCAGCGGCCCCGAGGGACAGGGGGGTTGGAATGAGCAGTTCTTC | TRBD1 | 16 | TRBV5-1 | - | TRBJ2-1
CAWGRVRYNEQFF | TGTGCCTGGGGGCGGGTCCGCTACAATGAGCAGTTCTTC | - | 13 | TRBV30 | - | TRBJ2-1
CASSGTANTEAFF | TGTGCCAGCAGTGGGACAGCGAACACTGAAGCTTTCTTT | - | 13 | TRBV2 | - | TRBJ1-1
CASSQIPGQVYEQYF | TGCGCCAGCAGTCAAATTCCGGGACAGGTTTACGAGCAGTACTTC | TRBD1 | 15 | TRBV23-1 | - | TRBJ2-7
CASSSGQGSGYTF | TGCGCCAGCAGCTCCGGACAGGGCAGTGGCTACACCTTC | TRBD1 | 13 | TRBV5-1 | - | TRBJ1-2
CSVKGGSGYTF | TGCAGTGTCAAAGGGGGAAGCGGCTACACCTTC | - | 11 | TRBV20-1 | - | TRBJ1-2
CASTYRGLPYNEQFF | TGTGCCAGCACCTACAGGGGGCTGCCCTACAATGAGCAGTTCTTC | TRBD1 | 15 | TRBV11-2 | few | TRBJ2-1
CASSQDTNQPQHF | TGCGCCAGCAGCCAAGATACAAATCAGCCCCAGCATTTT | - | 13 | TRBV4-3 | - | TRBJ1-5
CASSPQGSRNTIYF | TGTGCCAGCAGCCCGCAGGGGAGCCGAAACACCATATATTTT | - | 14 | TRBV7-9 | few | TRBJ1-3
CASGTSDRYTGELFF | TGTGCCAGTGGCACCTCGGACAGATACACCGGGGAGCTGTTTTTT | - | 15 | TRBV19 | - | TRBJ2-2